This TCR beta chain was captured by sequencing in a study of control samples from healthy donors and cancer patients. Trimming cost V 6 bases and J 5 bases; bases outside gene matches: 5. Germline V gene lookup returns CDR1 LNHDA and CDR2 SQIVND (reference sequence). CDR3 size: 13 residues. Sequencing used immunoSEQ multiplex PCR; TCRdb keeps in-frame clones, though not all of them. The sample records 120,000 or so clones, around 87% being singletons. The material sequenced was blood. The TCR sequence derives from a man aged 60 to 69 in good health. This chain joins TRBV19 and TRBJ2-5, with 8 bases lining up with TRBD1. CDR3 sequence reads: CASRPDRGETQYF. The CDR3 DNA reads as TGTGCCAGTAGACCCGACAGGGGTGAGACCCAGTACTTC.